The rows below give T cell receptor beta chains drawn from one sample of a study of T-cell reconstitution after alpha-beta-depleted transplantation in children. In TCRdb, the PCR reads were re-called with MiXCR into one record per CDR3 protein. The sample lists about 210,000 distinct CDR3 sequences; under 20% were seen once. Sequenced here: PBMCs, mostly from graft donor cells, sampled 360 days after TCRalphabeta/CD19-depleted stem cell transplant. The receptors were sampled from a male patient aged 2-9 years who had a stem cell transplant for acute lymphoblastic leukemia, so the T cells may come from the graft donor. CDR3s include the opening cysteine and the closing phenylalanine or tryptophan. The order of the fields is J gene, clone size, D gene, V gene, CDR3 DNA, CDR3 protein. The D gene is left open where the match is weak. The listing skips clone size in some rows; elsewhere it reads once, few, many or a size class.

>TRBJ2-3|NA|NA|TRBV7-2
TGTGCCAGCAGCCTAGGGGGGGTCGTCCCCACCATCACAGATACGCAGTATTTT
CASSLGGVVPTITDTQYF
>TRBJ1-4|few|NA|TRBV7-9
TGTGCCAGTCGGAGGGGTAGCGGTGAAAAACTGTTTTTT
CASRRGSGEKLFF
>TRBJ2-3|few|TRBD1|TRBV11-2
TGTGCCAGCAGCTTAAGGGCAACCTCAGGTGGGACAGGGCTCAAGGATACGCAGTATTTT
CASSLRATSGGTGLKDTQYF
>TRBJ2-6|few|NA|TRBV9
TGTGCCAGCAGCGTAGAAATTCAGGCCCTTGGAACTGGGGCCAACGTCCTGACTTTC
CASSVEIQALGTGANVLTF
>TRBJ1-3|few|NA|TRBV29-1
TGCAGCGTTACGCCCCTAAACAGGCCAGGAAACACCATATATTTT
CSVTPLNRPGNTIYF
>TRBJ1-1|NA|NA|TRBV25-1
TGTGCCAGCAGTACGACAGGGAACACTGAAGCTTTCTTT
CASSTTGNTEAFF
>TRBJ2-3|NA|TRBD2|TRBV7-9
TGTGCCAGCAGCTTAGGACCGACTAGCGTCACAGATACGCAGTATTTT
CASSLGPTSVTDTQYF
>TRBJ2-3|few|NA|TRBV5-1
TGCGCCAGCAGCACAGAACCCACAGATACGCAGTATTTT
CASSTEPTDTQYF
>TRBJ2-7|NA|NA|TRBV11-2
TGTGCCAGCAGCTTAGAAGTCGGCGAGCAGTACTTC
CASSLEVGEQYF
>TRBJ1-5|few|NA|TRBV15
TGTGCCACCAGCCCTAAGGAGGGGAACCGCAATCAGCCCCAGCATTTT
CATSPKEGNRNQPQHF
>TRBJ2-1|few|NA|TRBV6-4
TGTGCCAGCAGTGACGACAGGGGAGGGAATGAGCAGTTCTTC
CASSDDRGGNEQFF
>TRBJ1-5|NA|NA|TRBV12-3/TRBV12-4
NA
CASSSSGASNQPQHF
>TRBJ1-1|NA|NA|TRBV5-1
TGCGCCAGCGGTTCTTTGGTGGGAAACACTGAAGCTTTCTTT
CASGSLVGNTEAFF
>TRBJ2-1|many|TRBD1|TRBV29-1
TGCAGCGTCGAGGGTATGACAGGGGGAGGACCAAATGAGCAGTTCTTC
CSVEGMTGGGPNEQFF
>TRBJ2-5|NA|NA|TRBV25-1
TGTGCCAGCAGTAAGGCGGGCGATTACGAGACCCAGTACTTC
CASSKAGDYETQYF
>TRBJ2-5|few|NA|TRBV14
TGTGCCAGCAGCCAAGATTTAAAGTACGAGACCCAGTACTTC
CASSQDLKYETQYF
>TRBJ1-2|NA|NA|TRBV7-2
TGTGCCAGCAGCTTATTCCAAGCGACTCCTAACTATGGCTACACCTTC
CASSLFQATPNYGYTF
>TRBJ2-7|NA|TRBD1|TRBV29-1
TGCAGCGTTGGTCAGGGGGCTCCCTACGAGCAGTACTTC
CSVGQGAPYEQYF
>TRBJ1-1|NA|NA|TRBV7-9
TGTGCCAGCAGCACCGGGACCGAGGGATTCTTT
CASSTGTEGFF
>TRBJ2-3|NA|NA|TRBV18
TGTGCCAGCTCACCAGGGGACCCCAGACATTATTTT
CASSPGDPRHYF
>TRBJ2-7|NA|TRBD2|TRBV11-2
TGTGCCAGCAGCCCATGGACTAGCGGGGGGGTTCGGAACTTGGAGCAGTACTTC
CASSPWTSGGVRNLEQYF
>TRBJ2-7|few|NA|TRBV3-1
TGTGCCAGCAGCCAAGGAGGCGGCCGGGGCGAGCAGTACTTC
CASSQGGGRGEQYF
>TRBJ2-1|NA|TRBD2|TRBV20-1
TGCAGTGCTACTCGGCGGGGGAACAATGAGCAGTTCTTC
CSATRRGNNEQFF
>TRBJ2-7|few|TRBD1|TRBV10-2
TGCGCCAGCAGTGATAGGGGACAGGGGTATCACGAGCAGTACTTC
CASSDRGQGYHEQYF
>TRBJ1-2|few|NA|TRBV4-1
TGCGCCAGCAGCCAAGGCTTTCAAGGCTACACCTTC
CASSQGFQGYTF
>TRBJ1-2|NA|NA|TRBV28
TGTGCCAGCAGTTCATTGTCGGGTATAGGCTATGGCTACACCTTC
CASSSLSGIGYGYTF
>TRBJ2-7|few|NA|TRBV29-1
TGCAGCGTTGAAGCAGGGGACCTCTACGAGCAGTACTTC
CSVEAGDLYEQYF
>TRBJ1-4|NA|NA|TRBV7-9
TGTGCCAGCAGCTTAGTGGGGACCGATGAAAAACTGTTTTTT
CASSLVGTDEKLFF
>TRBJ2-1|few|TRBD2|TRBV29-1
TGCAGCCTAGCTCGGGGTAGCGGGGCCGATGAGCAGTTCTTC
CSLARGSGADEQFF
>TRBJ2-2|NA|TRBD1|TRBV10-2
TGCGCCAGCAGAAGCCCGGGACAGGGTTCGAACACCGGGGAGCTGTTTTTT
CASRSPGQGSNTGELFF
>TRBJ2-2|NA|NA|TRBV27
TGTGCCAGCAGTCCGGGGACCTCACCAAACACCGGGGAGCTGTTTTTT
CASSPGTSPNTGELFF
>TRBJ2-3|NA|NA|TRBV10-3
TGTGCCATCAGTGTCGGGCAGCACTTCACAGATACGCAGTATTTT
CAISVGQHFTDTQYF
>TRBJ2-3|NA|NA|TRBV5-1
TGCGCCAGCAGCTTTTTGCATGGCCCAGATACGCAGTATTTT
CASSFLHGPDTQYF
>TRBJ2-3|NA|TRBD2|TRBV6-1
TGTGCCAGCAGTCAAGGGCGGACTAGCGGGGGGTATAGTGTCGATACGCAGTATTTT
CASSQGRTSGGYSVDTQYF
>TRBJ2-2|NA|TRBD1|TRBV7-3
TGTGCCAGCAGCCGTCCCCCGGGACAGAAGAACACCGGGGAGCTGTTTTTT
CASSRPPGQKNTGELFF
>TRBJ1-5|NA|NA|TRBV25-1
TGTGCCAGCAACAGGGGCAATCAGCCCCAGCATTTT
CASNRGNQPQHF
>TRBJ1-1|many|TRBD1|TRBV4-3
TGCGCCAGCAGCCACGGACAGGGTTTGAACACTGAAGCTTTCTTT
CASSHGQGLNTEAFF
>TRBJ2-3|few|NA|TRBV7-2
TGTGCCAGCAGCTTAGTTCAGTCCACAGATACGCAGTATTTT
CASSLVQSTDTQYF
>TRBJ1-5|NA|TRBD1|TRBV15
TGTGCCACCAGCAGACGCGACAGGGGCAATCAGCCCCAGCATTTT
CATSRRDRGNQPQHF
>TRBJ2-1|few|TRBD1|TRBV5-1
TGCGCCAGCAGTCGACAGGGCTTCCTCGATGAGCAGTTCTTC
CASSRQGFLDEQFF